The T cell receptor (beta chain) under discussion was sequenced for a study of OX40 agonist ivuxolimab in advanced cancers. TCRdb's table, derived via immunoSEQ multiplex PCR, lists solely in-frame clones and lacks some. The sample records just over 30,000 clones, 75% to 90% being singletons. Trimming stripped 1 base from V and 4 bases from J, with 7 bases between. Germline values: CDR1 LGHNA, CDR2 YSLEER. CDR3 length: 13 amino acids. Regarding this clone: Its specificity is not known.

Overall study results and limits: Expanded clones were, on average, more numerous among CD8+ T cells than CD4+.

The clonotype was recovered from an adult with an advanced solid tumor such as melanoma, head and neck, liver or kidney cancer. V and J are TRBV4-3 and TRBJ1-2, with D uncertain. This specimen consisted of CD4+ or CD8+ T cells sorted from blood, obtained in a trial of the OX40 agonist ivuxolimab. The CDR3 DNA is TGCGCCAGCAGCCAAGGGACCCTCTATGGCTACACCTTC. Translating it yields CASSQGTLYGYTF.